This entry lists 2 T cell receptor beta chains sequenced from one sample in a study of blood T cell repertoires in COVID-19. Only in-frame clones appear in the TCRdb table, and some are missing; sequencing was by immunoSEQ multiplex PCR. The data contain some 210,000 clones, approximately 88% of them singletons. The sample taken for sequencing was PBMCs or T cells enriched from blood (not recorded which). All receptors come from a man aged 18 to 35 with acute COVID-19.

This chain connects TRBV2 to TRBJ2-1; 7 nucleotides line up with TRBD1. V trimming: 10 bases; J trimming: 4 bases; junction bases outside the gene matches: 7. In germline, CDR1 is SNHLY, CDR2 FYNNEI. This CDR3 is built from 13 residues. The CDR3, as DNA: TGTGCCACCCGGGACAGTCTATACAATGAGCAGTTCTTC. Translating it yields CATRDSLYNEQFF.

V is TRBV5-1 and J is TRBJ2-7, with a possible D match to TRBD1 (7 bases). The V gene's germline CDR1 is SGHRS and CDR2 YFSETQ. V lost 4 bases and J lost 0, with 14 bases in between. The CDR3 loop spans 15 amino acids. The CDR3 sequence is CASSAGQPSSYEQYF. For the CDR3, the DNA is TGCGCCAGCAGCGCGGGACAGCCGAGCTCCTACGAGCAGTACTTC.